Listed here are 21 T cell receptor beta chains from one sample, sequenced in a study of cytomegalovirus exposure and HLA in healthy donors. This PCR relied on a set of 60 Vbeta primers and 13 Jbeta primers. Here immunoSEQ multiplex PCR was the method, and the copy in TCRdb shows in-frame clones only, minus some. The table lists under 250,000 clones, about 80% of them singletons, with approximately 5.7% in the top ten. Sequencing used PBMCs. These receptors were taken from a man aged 35-49 years in good health and CMV-seropositive.

The table lists this clone with a count of one. The genes are TRBV27 and TRBJ1-5; TRBD1 is a possible D gene (6 bases). CDR3 size: 14 residues. CDR1 is MNHEY, CDR2 SMNVEV, per germline (reference sequence). Trimming left V 6 bases short and J 1 base short, with 10 bases between. CDR3 protein: CASRRGGSNQPQHF. CDR3 DNA sequence: TGTGCCAGCAGGAGGGGGGGGAGCAATCAGCCCCAGCATTTT.

The CDR3 protein is CASSRYSGGELFF. The CDR3 region has the DNA TGTGCCAGCAGTCGCTATTCGGGCGGGGAGCTGTTTTTT. This chain connects TRBV6-6 to TRBJ2-2; unclear D gene. Trimming left V 5 bases short and J 7 bases short, with 11 bases between. Germline V lookup: CDR1 MNHNY, CDR2 SVGAGI (reference sequence). This CDR3 contains 13 residues.

The chain joins TRBV29-1 to TRBJ1-3; the D gene is possibly TRBD1 (6 bases). With 6 bases removed from V and 0 bases from J, the gap between germline ends came to 12 bases. The CDR3 extends over 14 amino acids. Looked up from germline, CDR1 is SQVTM and CDR2 is ANQGSEA. The CDR3 region is CSVSRGPSGNTIYF. The CDR3 coding sequence is TGCAGCGTGTCCAGGGGTCCCTCTGGAAACACCATATATTTT.

The chain joins TRBV5-1 to TRBJ2-2, with 8 bases matching TRBD1. The CDR3 totals 16 residues. Germline V gene lookup returns CDR1 SGHRS and CDR2 YFSETQ. J lost 1 base, V lost 1 base, and 3 bases had no gene match. In DNA form, the CDR3 reads TGCGCCAGCAGCTTGTGGGGACAGGAGAACACCGGGGAGCTGTTTTTT. Residues: CASSLWGQENTGELFF.

The table lists this clone with a few counts. The gene calls are TRBV30 and TRBJ1-6, with 7 bases that match TRBD1. The CDR3 loop spans 14 amino acids. Germline CDR1 GTSNPN, CDR2 SVGIG (reference sequence). V gave up 1 base and J gave up 9 bases; unmatched junction bases: 6. CDR3: CAWSGGQRSSPLHF. The CDR3 nucleotides read TGTGCCTGGAGTGGGGGACAGCGGAGTTCACCCCTCCACTTT.

V gene TRBV12-5 combines with J gene TRBJ2-1; 8 bases fit TRBD2. Germline CDR1 LGHNT, CDR2 FRNRAP. This CDR3 spans 15 amino acids. The ends lost 7 bases at V and 7 bases at J; junction bases unmatched: 12. Here the CDR3 DNA reads TGTGCTAGTGCCCCAGCGGGAGCCTGGGGAAATGAGCAGTTCTTC. This codes for CASAPAGAWGNEQFF.

The chain links TRBV18 to TRBJ2-1, with 9 bases identical to TRBD2. The CDR3 has 16 residues. Trimming at V came to 4 bases and at J to 4 bases, leaving 8 bases not matched to a gene. Germline values: CDR1 KGHSH, CDR2 LQKENI. CDR3 amino acids: CASSRGVSGSYNEQFF. The CDR3 DNA follows: TGTGCCAGCTCACGGGGTGTTAGCGGGAGTTACAATGAGCAGTTCTTC.

This clone was picked up a small number of times. The genes are TRBV7-9 and TRBJ1-3; D remains ambiguous. The germline V and J ends were trimmed by 1 base and 0 bases, with 13 bases remaining between them. The CDR3 loop spans 17 amino acids. Germline-derived CDR1 and CDR2 are SEHNR and FQNEAQ (reference sequence). The CDR3 nucleotides are TGTGCCAGCAGCTTAGAACTTGCCTTCCTCTCTGGAAACACCATATATTTT. The encoded protein is CASSLELAFLSGNTIYF.

The chain recombines TRBV7-9 with TRBJ1-4; the match to TRBD1 covers 8 bases. The length of the CDR3 is 17 residues. Germline CDR1 is SEHNR and CDR2 is FQNEAQ (reference sequence). V shed 4 bases, J shed 0 bases, and the junction held 7 bases outside the gene matches. The CDR3 loop reads CASSSDRDLATNEKLFF. Written as DNA, the CDR3 is TGTGCCAGCAGCTCGGACAGGGACCTTGCAACTAATGAAAAACTGTTTTTT.

This clone was detected a few times. The chain carries TRBV30 and TRBJ1-2; D remains ambiguous. This CDR3 is 11 amino acids long. The V gene's germline CDR1 is GTSNPN and CDR2 SVGIG (reference sequence). V lost 3 bases and J lost 7, with 9 bases in between. The CDR3: CAWSRDFGYTF. In DNA, the CDR3 is TGTGCCTGGAGCCGGGATTTTGGCTACACCTTC.

This clone came up a few times. The chain links TRBV7-6 to TRBJ2-1, with 10 bases identical to TRBD2. Germline-derived CDR1 and CDR2 are SGHVS and FNYEAQ. The CDR3 has 14 amino acids. V lost 3 bases and J lost 8; bases outside the gene matches: 4. The CDR3 region is CASSFRLAGDEQFF. The CDR3 nucleotides are TGTGCCAGCAGCTTTCGGCTAGCGGGAGATGAGCAGTTCTTC.

The CDR3 spells CASTQVTGGGNEQFF. The CDR3, as DNA: TGTGCCAGCACTCAGGTGACAGGCGGCGGGAATGAGCAGTTCTTC. The chain uses TRBV6-1 and TRBJ2-1, with D perhaps TRBD1 (6 bases). The germline V gene has CDR1 MNHNS and CDR2 SASEGT. Trimming cost V 7 bases and J 7 bases, with 20 bases left between them. This CDR3 region has 15 residues.

The J gene is TRBJ2-3, the V gene TRBV11-3; 12 bases align to TRBD1. The germline gives CDR1 SGHNT, CDR2 YENEEA. V shed 5 bases, J shed 9 bases, and the junction held 15 bases outside the gene matches. This CDR3 spans 17 amino acids. CDR3 DNA: TGTGCCAGCAGCCTAAGGGACAGGGGGCTCGGGCAGCACACGCAGTATTTT. It encodes CASSLRDRGLGQHTQYF.

V and J are TRBV9 and TRBJ2-7, with D possibly being TRBD1 (5 bases). With 0 bases removed from V and 2 bases from J, the gap between germline ends came to 12 bases. Germline CDR1 is SGDLS and CDR2 is YYNGEE. This CDR3 is built from 15 residues. The CDR3 DNA reads as TGTGCCAGCAGCGTAGAGGGGTACGGTCCCTACGAGCAGTACTTC. Its protein is CASSVEGYGPYEQYF.

The genes are TRBV19 and TRBJ2-1; the match to TRBD2 covers 9 bases. CDR1 LNHDA and CDR2 SQIVND come from the germline V gene (reference sequence). This CDR3 region has 17 residues. V dropped 3 bases and J dropped 4; count of bases not matched to a gene: 10. In DNA, the CDR3 is TGTGCCAGTAGTATTCCATCCCCGGGACTAGCATACAATGAGCAGTTCTTC. Residues: CASSIPSPGLAYNEQFF.

This chain uses TRBV13 with TRBJ2-1; 9 nucleotides align to TRBD2. The CDR3 runs 16 residues. Looked up from germline, CDR1 is PRHDT and CDR2 is FYEKMQ (reference sequence). Trimming at V came to 2 bases and at J to 4 bases, leaving 6 bases not matched to a gene. CDR3 sequence (DNA): TGTGCCAGCAGCTTAAATGGCGCGGGAGGGTACAATGAGCAGTTCTTC. Its translation: CASSLNGAGGYNEQFF.

The chain joins TRBV30 to TRBJ1-2; 7 bases are shared with TRBD1. This CDR3 region has 13 residues. The germline V gene encodes CDR1 GTSNPN and CDR2 SVGIG (reference sequence). Unmatched junction bases numbered 6, after V lost 1 base and J lost 7 bases. CDR3 bases: TGTGCCTGGAGTGAAAACAGGGGAGCTGGCTACACCTTC. Translating gives CAWSENRGAGYTF. Supplemented by reference TRBV30 and TRBJ1-2, the full variable domain reads SQTIHQWPATLVQPVGSPLSLECTVEGTSNPNLYWYRQAAGRGLQLLFYSVGIGQISSEVPQNLSASRPQDRQFILSSKKLLLSDSGFYLCAWSENRGAGYTFGSGTRLTVV.

The chain's CDR3 is CASSEGQVDTQYF. The CDR3 DNA is TGTGCCAGCAGTGAAGGGCAGGTTGATACGCAGTATTTT. This rearrangement joins TRBV25-1 to TRBJ2-3; D gene unclear. V gave up 2 bases and J gave up 6 bases, with 9 bases separating them. Germline V gene lookup returns CDR1 MGHDK and CDR2 SYGVNS. The CDR3 totals 13 residues.

The gene calls are TRBV11-2 and TRBJ2-5, with TRBD1 matching 7 bases. Germline-derived CDR1 and CDR2 are SGHAT and FQNNGV. J gave up 4 bases and V 3 bases, and 5 bases lay outside the gene matches. The CDR3 length is 14 residues. The CDR3 loop reads CASSFYRGAETQYF. Written as DNA, the CDR3 is TGTGCCAGCAGCTTCTACAGGGGTGCAGAGACCCAGTACTTC.

The chain's CDR3 is CASSIQGAPDTQYF. CDR3 DNA: TGTGCCAGTAGTATACAGGGGGCTCCCGATACGCAGTATTTT. The genes are TRBV19 and TRBJ2-3, with TRBD1 matching over 8 bases. V gave up 2 bases and J gave up 6 bases; unmatched junction bases: 4. The CDR3 sequence is 14 residues long. Germline V CDR1 and CDR2: LNHDA, SQIVND (reference sequence).

This clone was counted once. The gene calls are TRBV7-3 and TRBJ2-1, with 9 bases aligning to TRBD2. The V segment lost 5 bases and the J segment 6 bases; nucleotides outside the gene matches: 8. Looked up from germline, CDR1 is SGHTA and CDR2 is FQGTGA. The CDR3 extends over 15 amino acids. CDR3 DNA sequence: TGTGCCAGCAGCGATGGACTAGCGAAGGGCAATGAGCAGTTCTTC. Protein sequence: CASSDGLAKGNEQFF.